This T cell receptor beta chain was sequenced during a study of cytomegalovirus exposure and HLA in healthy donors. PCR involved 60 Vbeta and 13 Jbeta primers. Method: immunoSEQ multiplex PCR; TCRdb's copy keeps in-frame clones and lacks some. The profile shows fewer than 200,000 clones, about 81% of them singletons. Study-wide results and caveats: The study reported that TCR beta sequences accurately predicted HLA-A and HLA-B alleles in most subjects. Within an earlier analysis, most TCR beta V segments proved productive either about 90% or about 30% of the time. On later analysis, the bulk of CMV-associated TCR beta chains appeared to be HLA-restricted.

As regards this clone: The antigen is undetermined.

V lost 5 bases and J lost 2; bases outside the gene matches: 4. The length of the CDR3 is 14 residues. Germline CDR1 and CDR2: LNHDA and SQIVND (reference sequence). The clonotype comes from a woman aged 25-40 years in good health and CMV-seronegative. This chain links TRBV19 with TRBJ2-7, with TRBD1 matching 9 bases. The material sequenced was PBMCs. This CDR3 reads CASSGQGLPYEQYF. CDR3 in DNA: TGTGCCAGTAGTGGACAGGGGCTCCCCTACGAGCAGTACTTC.